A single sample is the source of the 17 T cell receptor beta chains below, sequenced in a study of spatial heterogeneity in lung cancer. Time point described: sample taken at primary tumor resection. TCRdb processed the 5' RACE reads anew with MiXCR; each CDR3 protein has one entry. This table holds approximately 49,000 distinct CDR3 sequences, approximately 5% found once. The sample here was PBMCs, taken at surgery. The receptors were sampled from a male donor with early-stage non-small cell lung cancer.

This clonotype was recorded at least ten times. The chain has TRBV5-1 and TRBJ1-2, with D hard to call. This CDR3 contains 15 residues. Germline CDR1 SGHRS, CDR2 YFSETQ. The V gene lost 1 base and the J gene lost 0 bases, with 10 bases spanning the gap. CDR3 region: CASSLRADSNYGYTF. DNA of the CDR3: TGCGCCAGCAGCTTGAGGGCAGATTCTAACTATGGCTACACCTTC. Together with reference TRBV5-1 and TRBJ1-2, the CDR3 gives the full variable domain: KAGVTQTPRYLIKTRGQQVTLSCSPISGHRSVSWYQQTPGQGLQFLFEYFSETQRNKGNFPGRFSGRQFSNSRSEMNVSTLELGDSALYLCASSLRADSNYGYTFGSGTRLTVV.

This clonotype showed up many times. Here the CDR3 reads CASSPAREGTQYF. The CDR3 DNA is TGCGCCAGCAGCCCGGCCCGGGAGGGTACGCAGTATTTT. The chain links TRBV5-1 to TRBJ2-3, with 8 bases that match TRBD2. After removal of 4 bases from V and 8 bases from J, the junction contained 6 bases not matched to a gene. CDR1 and CDR2 from the germline V gene are SGHRS and YFSETQ. CDR3 length: 13 residues.

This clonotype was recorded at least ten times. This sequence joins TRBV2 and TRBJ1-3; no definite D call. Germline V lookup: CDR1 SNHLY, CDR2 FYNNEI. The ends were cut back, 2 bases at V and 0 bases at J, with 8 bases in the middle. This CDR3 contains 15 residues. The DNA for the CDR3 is TGTGCCAGCAGTGAAAACAGTCCCTCTGGAAACACCATATATTTT. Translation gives CASSENSPSGNTIYF.

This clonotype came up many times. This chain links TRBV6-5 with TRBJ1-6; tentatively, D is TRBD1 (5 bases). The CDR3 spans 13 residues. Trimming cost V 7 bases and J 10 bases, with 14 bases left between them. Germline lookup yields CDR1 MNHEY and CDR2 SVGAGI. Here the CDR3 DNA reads TGTGCCAGCACACCCAAAGGGGCATCACCCCTCCACTTT. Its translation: CASTPKGASPLHF.

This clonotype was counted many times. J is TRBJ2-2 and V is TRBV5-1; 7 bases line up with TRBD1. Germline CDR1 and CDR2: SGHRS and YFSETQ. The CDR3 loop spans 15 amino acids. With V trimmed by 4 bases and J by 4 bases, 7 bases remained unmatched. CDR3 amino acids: CASSPKGAFTGELFF. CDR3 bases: TGCGCCAGCAGCCCGAAGGGGGCTTTCACCGGGGAGCTGTTTTTT.

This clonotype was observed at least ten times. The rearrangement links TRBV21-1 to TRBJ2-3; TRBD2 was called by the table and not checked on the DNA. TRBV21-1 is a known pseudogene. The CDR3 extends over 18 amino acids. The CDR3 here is CASSKEDQKREGRHTQYF. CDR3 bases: TGTGCCAGCAGCAAAGAGGATCAAAAGCGGGAGGGCCGCCATACGCAGTATTTT.

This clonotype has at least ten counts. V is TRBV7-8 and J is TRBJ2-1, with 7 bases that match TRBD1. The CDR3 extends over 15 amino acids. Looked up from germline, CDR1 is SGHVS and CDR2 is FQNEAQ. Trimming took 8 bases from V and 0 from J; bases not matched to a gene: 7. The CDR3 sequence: CASSSRGYSYNEQFF. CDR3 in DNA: TGTGCCAGCTCCTCCAGGGGGTACTCCTACAATGAGCAGTTCTTC. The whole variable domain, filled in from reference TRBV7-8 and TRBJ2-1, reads GAGVSQSPRYKVAKRGQDVALRCDPISGHVSLFWYQQALGQGPEFLTYFQNEAQLDKSGLPSDRFFAERPEGSVSTLKIQRTQQEDSAVYLCASSSRGYSYNEQFFGPGTRLTVL.

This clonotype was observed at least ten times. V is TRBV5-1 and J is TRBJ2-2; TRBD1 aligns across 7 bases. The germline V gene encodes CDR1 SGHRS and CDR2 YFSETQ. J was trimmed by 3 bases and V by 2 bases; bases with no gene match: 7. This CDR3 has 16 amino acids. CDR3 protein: CASSLSRDSYTGELFF. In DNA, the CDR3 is TGCGCCAGCAGCTTAAGCCGGGACAGTTACACCGGGGAGCTGTTTTTT. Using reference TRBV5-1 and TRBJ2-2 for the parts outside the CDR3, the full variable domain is KAGVTQTPRYLIKTRGQQVTLSCSPISGHRSVSWYQQTPGQGLQFLFEYFSETQRNKGNFPGRFSGRQFSNSRSEMNVSTLELGDSALYLCASSLSRDSYTGELFFGEGSRLTVL.

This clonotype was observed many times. The DNA of the CDR3 is TGTGCCAGCAGCCGGAGCTTCAGCTCCTACGAGCAGTACTTC. This sequence encodes CASSRSFSSYEQYF. V gene TRBV7-2 combines with J gene TRBJ2-7; D ambiguous. CDR1 is SGHTA, CDR2 FQGNSA, per germline. The CDR3 is 14 amino acids. The ends were cut back, 5 bases at V and 0 bases at J, with 11 bases in the middle.

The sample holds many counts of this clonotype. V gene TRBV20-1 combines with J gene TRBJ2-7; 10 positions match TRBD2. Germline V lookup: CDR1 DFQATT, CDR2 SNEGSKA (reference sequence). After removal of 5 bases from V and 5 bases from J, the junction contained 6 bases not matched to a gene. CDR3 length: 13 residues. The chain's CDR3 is CSAPKGLANEQYF. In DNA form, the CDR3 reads TGCAGTGCTCCCAAGGGACTAGCGAACGAGCAGTACTTC.

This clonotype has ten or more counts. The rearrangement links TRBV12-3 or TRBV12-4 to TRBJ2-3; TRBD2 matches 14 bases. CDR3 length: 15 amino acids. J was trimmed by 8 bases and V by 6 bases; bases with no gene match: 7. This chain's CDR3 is CASRATSGRALTQYF. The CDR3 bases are TGTGCCAGCAGAGCGACTAGCGGGAGGGCCCTTACGCAGTATTTT.

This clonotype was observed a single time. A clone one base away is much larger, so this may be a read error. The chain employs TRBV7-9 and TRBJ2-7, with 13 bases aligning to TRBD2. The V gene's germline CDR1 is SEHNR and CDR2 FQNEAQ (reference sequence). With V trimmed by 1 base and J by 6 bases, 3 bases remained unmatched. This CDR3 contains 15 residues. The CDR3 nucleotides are TGTGCCAGCAGCTTAGGGACTAGCGGGAGCCTCGAGCAGTACTTC. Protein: CASSLGTSGSLEQYF.

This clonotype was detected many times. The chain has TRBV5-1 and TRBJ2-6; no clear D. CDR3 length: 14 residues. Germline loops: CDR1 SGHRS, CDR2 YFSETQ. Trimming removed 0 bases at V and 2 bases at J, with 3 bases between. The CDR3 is CASSLATGANVLTF. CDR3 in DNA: TGCGCCAGCAGCTTGGCTACTGGGGCCAACGTCCTGACTTTC.

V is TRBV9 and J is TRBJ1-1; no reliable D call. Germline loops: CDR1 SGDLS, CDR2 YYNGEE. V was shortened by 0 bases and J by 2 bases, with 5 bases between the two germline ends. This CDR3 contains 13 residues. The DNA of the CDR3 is TGTGCCAGCAGCGTAGTAAGAAACACTGAAGCTTTCTTT. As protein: CASSVVRNTEAFF. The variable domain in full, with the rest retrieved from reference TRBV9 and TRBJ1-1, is DSGVTQTPKHLITATGQRVTLRCSPRSGDLSVYWYQQSLDQGLQFLIQYYNGEERAKGNILERFSAQQFPDLHSELNLSSLELGDSALYFCASSVVRNTEAFFGQGTRLTVV.

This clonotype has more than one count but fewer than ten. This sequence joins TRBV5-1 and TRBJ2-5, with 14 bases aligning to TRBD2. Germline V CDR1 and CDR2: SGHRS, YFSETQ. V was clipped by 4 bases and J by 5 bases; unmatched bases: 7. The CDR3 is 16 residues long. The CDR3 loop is CASSTGLAGARETQYF. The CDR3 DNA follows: TGCGCCAGCAGCACGGGACTAGCGGGAGCTCGTGAGACCCAGTACTTC.

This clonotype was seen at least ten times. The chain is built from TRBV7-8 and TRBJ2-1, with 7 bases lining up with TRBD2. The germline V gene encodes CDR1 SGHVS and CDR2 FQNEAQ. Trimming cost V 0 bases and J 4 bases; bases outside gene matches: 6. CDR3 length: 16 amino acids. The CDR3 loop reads CASSLASASGYNEQFF. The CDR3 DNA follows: TGTGCCAGCAGCTTAGCGAGCGCTAGCGGTTACAATGAGCAGTTCTTC.

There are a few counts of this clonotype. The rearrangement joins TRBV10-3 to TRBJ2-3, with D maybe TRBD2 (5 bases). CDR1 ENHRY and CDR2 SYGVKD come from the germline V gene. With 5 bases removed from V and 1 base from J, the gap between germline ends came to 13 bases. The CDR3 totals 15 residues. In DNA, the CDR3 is TGTGCCATCAGTAGGCAGGTCGGGGGCACAGATACGCAGTATTTT. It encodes CAISRQVGGTDTQYF.